This T cell receptor beta chain is from a study of blood T cell repertoires in COVID-19. Overall study: The United States, Italy and Spain provided the acute and convalescent COVID-19 samples. Sources were T cells, B-cell-depleted T cells, or PBMCs; the material itself was cDNA or gDNA.

Per the original methods: Amplification from reference gene primers served as the basis for estimated nucleated cell counts. Clones were read by immunoSEQ multiplex PCR, and TCRdb kept only the in-frame ones, dropping some. V, J and clone size reflect that table, while D and trimming were determined from the DNA. Among roughly 150,000 clones listed, approximately 88% were seen once. CDR3 length: 13 residues. V was clipped by 4 bases and J by 1 base; unmatched bases: 0. This receptor was obtained from a human donor in a cohort sampled during active COVID-19. The specimen sequenced was peripheral blood. V is TRBV12-3 or TRBV12-4 and J is TRBJ1-1, with 7 nucleotides matching TRBD1. Here the CDR3 reads CASSWTGNTEAFF. CDR3 nucleotides: TGTGCCAGCAGTTGGACAGGGAACACTGAAGCTTTCTTT.